This entry concerns a single T cell receptor (beta chain). Its antigen is undetermined. This sample stems from a study of T cells in Graves' hyperthyroidism and ophthalmopathy. In the study overall: Before any treatment, at initial diagnosis, peripheral blood was collected.

General observations from the study: Blood shared most expanded thyroid clonotypes above 0.001.

RNA transcripts provided the source from which TCR beta CDR3 regions were amplified. Researchers ran a first-round RT-PCR on the TCR CDR3 using the HTBI primer set. One entry per CDR3 protein results from TCRdb running MiXCR on the multiplex PCR reads. The data show roughly 500,000 distinct CDR3 sequences, roughly 22% seen once. Looked up from germline, CDR1 is SGHDT and CDR2 is YYEEEE. The V segment lost 4 bases and the J segment 5 bases; nucleotides outside the gene matches: 6. The CDR3 spans 13 residues. The TCR sequence derives from a woman in her 70s with Graves' ophthalmopathy. The V gene is TRBV5-6, the J gene TRBJ2-7; the match to TRBD1 covers 7 bases. The sample consisted of blood. CDR3 sequence reads: CASSPTGFHEQYF. CDR3 bases: TGTGCCAGCAGCCCGACAGGGTTTCACGAGCAGTACTTC.